The clone carrying this T cell receptor beta chain has a single count. Its target is not known. The data were obtained in a study of OX40 agonist ivuxolimab in advanced cancers. Background on the study: The mean age was approximately 60 years, ranging from about 20 to 90, with over 70% of participants male. One patient with hepatocellular carcinoma and two with cutaneous melanoma, three in all, had partial responses.

The V end lost 3 bases, the J end lost 0 bases, and 23 bases lay between the germline ends. Germline CDR1 is SQVTM and CDR2 is ANQGSEA. CDR3 size: 19 residues. Here immunoSEQ multiplex PCR was the method, and the copy in TCRdb shows in-frame clones only, minus some. The sample gives nearly 80,000 clones, roughly 88% of which show up once; 0.33% is in the top ten. Broader study findings: Within 6 weeks, CD4+ and CD8+ blood T cells expanded clonally at 0.1 to 3.0 mg/kg. On average, a greater number of expanded clones characterised CD8+ T cells relative to CD4+.

This rearrangement joins TRBV29-1 to TRBJ1-4; tentatively, D is TRBD1 (5 bases). This specimen was CD4+ or CD8+ T cells sorted from blood, taken in a trial of the OX40 agonist ivuxolimab. This TCR came from an adult with an advanced solid tumor such as melanoma, head and neck, liver or kidney cancer. CDR3 coding DNA: TGCAGCGTTGATGGTGGGACGGGCCCACGAGTTGCAACTAATGAAAAACTGTTTTTT. Translating it yields CSVDGGTGPRVATNEKLFF.